This TCR beta chain was profiled in a study of T cell responses to AZD1222 COVID-19 vaccine. Study as a whole: Second-dose recipients at about 4 or about 12 weeks were treated as one pooled group.

The V gene's germline CDR1 is SGHTA and CDR2 FQGNSA. The CDR3 loop spans 18 amino acids. Deletions cut 5 bases from V and 9 bases from J, with 26 bases between. Profiled with immunoSEQ multiplex PCR; TCRdb holds only in-frame clones, not every one. Of some 96,000 clones in the sample, around nine tenths were seen once. Here the sequenced sample was peripheral blood, taken on day 0 of AZD1222 vaccination. The clonotype originates from an adult in good health. The chain uses TRBV7-2 and TRBJ1-6, with D perhaps TRBD1 (6 bases). Here the CDR3 DNA reads TGTGCCAGCAGCCTAACCCCCGGGACATTGAAGGGAGGTTCACCCCTCCACTTT. Its translation is CASSLTPGTLKGGSPLHF.